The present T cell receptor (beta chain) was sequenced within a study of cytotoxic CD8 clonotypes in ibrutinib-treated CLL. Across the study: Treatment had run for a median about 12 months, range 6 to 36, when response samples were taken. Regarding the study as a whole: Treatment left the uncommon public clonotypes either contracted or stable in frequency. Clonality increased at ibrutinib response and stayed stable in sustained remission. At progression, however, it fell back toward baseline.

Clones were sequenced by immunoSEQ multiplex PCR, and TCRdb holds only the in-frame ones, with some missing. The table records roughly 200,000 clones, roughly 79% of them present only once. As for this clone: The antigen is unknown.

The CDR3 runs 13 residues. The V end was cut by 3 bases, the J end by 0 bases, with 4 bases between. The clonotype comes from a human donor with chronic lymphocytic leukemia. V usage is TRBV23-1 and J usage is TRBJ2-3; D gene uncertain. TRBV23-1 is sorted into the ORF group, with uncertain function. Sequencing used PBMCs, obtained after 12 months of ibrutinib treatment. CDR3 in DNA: TGCGCCAGCAGTCAGGGTAGCACAGATACGCAGTATTTT. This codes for CASSQGSTDTQYF.